Below, one T cell receptor beta chain is given with its context. Per the original data handling: Amplifying reference gene primers gave estimates of nucleated cell counts. Repertoires were generated with immunoSEQ multiplex PCR, while TCRdb's copy carries only in-frame clones and drops some. That table gives V, J and clone size, and the DNA gave D and trimming. The data contain tens of thousands of clones, around 67% of them seen just once; the ten biggest clones take up roughly a fifth. These data belong to a study of blood T cell repertoires in COVID-19. The wider study: Samples representing acute and convalescent COVID-19 were sourced from the United States, Italy and Spain. The cDNA or gDNA used as material had been derived from T cells, B-cell-depleted T cells, or PBMCs.

Germline CDR1 KGHSH, CDR2 LQKENI. V was trimmed by 1 base and J by 6 bases, leaving 7 bases between them. The CDR3 totals 13 residues. The sequence derives from a man aged 55 to 70 with acute or convalescent COVID-19. Sequencing was performed on peripheral blood. V is TRBV18 and J is TRBJ1-3; no firm D call. The CDR3 loop reads CASSPQGVNTIYF. The CDR3 region has the DNA TGTGCCAGCTCACCACAGGGAGTAAACACCATATATTTT.